This T cell receptor (beta chain) was sequenced in a study of blood T cell repertoires in COVID-19. Study-level information: Some COVID-19 samples were acute and others convalescent; all came from the United States, Italy and Spain. In each case, the material was cDNA or gDNA derived from T cells, B-cell-depleted T cells, or PBMCs.

Authors' methods: Estimated nucleated cell counts came from reference gene primer amplification. Libraries were prepared by immunoSEQ multiplex PCR; TCRdb keeps only in-frame clonotypes and omits some of them. That table is the source of V, J and clone size, and D and trimming were worked out from the DNA. The sample contains approximately 90,000 clones, approximately 90% of which appear only once. Germline CDR1 SGHTA, CDR2 FQGNSA. This CDR3 is 15 amino acids long. V lost 4 bases and J lost 7, with 19 bases in between. Material: peripheral blood. The rearrangement joins TRBV7-2 to TRBJ1-2; D perhaps matches TRBD1 (5 bases). This clonotype was obtained from a man aged 60 to 69 with acute or convalescent COVID-19. The DNA of the CDR3 is TGTGCCAGCAGCTCGGGGCGCAGGGAGGCGCGTGGCTACACCTTC. This codes for CASSSGRREARGYTF.